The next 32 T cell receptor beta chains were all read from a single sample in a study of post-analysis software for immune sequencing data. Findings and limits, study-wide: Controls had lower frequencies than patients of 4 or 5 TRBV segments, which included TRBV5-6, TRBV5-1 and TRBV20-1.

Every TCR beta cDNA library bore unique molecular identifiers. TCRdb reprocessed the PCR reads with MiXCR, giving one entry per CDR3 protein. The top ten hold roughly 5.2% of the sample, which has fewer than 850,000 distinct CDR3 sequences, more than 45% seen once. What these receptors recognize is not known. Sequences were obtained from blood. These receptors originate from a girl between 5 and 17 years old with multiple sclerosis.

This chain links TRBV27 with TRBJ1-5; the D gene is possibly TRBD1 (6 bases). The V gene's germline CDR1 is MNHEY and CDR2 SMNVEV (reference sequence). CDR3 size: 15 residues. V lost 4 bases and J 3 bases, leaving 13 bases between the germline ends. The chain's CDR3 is CASSWGAGANQPQHF. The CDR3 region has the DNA TGTGCCAGCAGTTGGGGGGCGGGGGCCAATCAGCCCCAGCATTTT.

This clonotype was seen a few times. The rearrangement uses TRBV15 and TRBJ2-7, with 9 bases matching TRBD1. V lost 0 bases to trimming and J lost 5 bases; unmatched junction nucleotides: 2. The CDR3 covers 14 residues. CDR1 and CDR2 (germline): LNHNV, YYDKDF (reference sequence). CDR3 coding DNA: TGTGCCACCAGCAGAGATGACAGGGGGGACGAGCAGTACTTC. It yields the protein CATSRDDRGDEQYF.

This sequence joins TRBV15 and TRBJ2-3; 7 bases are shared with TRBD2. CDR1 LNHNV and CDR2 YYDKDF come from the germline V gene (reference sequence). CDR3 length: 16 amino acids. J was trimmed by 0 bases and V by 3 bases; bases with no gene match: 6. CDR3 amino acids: CATSRFKAGSTDTQYF. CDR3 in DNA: TGTGCCACCAGCAGGTTCAAAGCGGGAAGCACAGATACGCAGTATTTT.

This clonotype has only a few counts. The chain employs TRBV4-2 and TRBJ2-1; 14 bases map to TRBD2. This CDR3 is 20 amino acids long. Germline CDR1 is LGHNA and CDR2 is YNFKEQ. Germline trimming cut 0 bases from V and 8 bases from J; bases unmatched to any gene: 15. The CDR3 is CASSQDRTSGRLTREHEQFF. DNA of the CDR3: TGTGCCAGCAGCCAAGATAGGACTAGCGGGAGGCTTACGCGGGAGCATGAGCAGTTCTTC.

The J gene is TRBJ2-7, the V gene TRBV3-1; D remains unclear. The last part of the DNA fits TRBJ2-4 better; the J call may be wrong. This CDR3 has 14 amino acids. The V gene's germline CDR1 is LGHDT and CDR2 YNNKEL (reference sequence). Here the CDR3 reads CASSVGQWAVIQYF. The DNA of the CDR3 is TGTGCCAGCAGCGTGGGCCAGTGGGCCGTCATTCAGTACTTC.

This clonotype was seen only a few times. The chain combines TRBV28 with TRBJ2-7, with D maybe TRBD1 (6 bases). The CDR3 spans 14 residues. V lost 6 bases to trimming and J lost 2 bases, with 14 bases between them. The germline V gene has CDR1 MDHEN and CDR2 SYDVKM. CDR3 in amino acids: CASRPEGVAYEQYF. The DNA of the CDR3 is TGTGCCAGCAGACCTGAGGGGGTAGCCTACGAGCAGTACTTC.

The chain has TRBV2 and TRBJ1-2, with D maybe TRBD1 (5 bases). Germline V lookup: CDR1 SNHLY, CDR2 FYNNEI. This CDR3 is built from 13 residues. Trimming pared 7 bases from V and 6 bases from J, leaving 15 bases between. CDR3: CASNTDPGHGYTF. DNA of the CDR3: TGTGCCAGCAATACCGATCCAGGGCATGGCTACACCTTC.

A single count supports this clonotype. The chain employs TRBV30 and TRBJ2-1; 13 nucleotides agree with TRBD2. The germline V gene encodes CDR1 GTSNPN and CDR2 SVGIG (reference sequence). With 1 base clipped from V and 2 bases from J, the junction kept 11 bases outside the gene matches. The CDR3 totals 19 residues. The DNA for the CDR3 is TGTGCCTGGAGTGGAATTCTAACTAGCGGGAGGGAAACCTACAATGAGCAGTTCTTC. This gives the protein CAWSGILTSGRETYNEQFF.

Here the CDR3 DNA reads TGTGCCAGCAGCTCGCGGGGACTAGCGGGAGGACTGGGGGAGCAGTACTTC. Translation: CASSSRGLAGGLGEQYF. V is TRBV7-9 and J is TRBJ2-7; 15 nucleotides align to TRBD2. The CDR3 consists of 17 residues. Losses at the gene ends were 4 bases for V and 7 bases for J; bases not matched to a gene: 11. Germline lookup yields CDR1 SEHNR and CDR2 FQNEAQ (reference sequence).

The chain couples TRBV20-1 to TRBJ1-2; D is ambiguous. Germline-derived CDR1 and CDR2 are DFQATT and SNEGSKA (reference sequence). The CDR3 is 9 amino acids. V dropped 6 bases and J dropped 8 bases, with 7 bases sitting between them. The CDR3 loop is CSAAPGYTF. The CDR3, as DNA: TGCAGTGCCGCGCCCGGCTACACCTTC.

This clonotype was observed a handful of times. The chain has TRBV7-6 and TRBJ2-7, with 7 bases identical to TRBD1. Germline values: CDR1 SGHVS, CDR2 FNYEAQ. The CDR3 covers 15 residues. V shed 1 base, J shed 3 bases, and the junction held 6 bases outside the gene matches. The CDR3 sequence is CASSLDKAGGYEQYF. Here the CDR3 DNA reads TGTGCCAGCAGCTTAGACAAGGCAGGGGGCTACGAGCAGTACTTC.

For the CDR3, the DNA is TGCGCCAGCAGCTGGGACAGGGTCACCTACGAGCAGTACTTC. It yields the protein CASSWDRVTYEQYF. The rearrangement joins TRBV5-1 to TRBJ2-7, with 9 bases fitting TRBD1. The V gene end was trimmed by 3 bases and the J gene end by 2 bases; junction bases not matched to a gene: 3. Germline CDR1 reads SGHRS; CDR2 reads YFSETQ. CDR3 size: 14 residues.

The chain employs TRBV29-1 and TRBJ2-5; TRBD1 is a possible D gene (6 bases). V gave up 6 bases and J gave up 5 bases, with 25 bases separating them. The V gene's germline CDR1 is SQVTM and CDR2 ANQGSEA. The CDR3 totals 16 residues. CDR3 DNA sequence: TGCAGCGTGCTGCGCGGGCAGGACAGTGTTCGGGAGACCCAGTACTTC. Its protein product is CSVLRGQDSVRETQYF.

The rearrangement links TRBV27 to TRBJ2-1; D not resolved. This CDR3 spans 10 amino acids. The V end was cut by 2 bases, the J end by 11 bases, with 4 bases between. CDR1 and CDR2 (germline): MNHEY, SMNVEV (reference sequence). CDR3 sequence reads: CASSLKKQFF. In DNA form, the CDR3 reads TGTGCCAGCAGTTTAAAGAAGCAGTTCTTC.

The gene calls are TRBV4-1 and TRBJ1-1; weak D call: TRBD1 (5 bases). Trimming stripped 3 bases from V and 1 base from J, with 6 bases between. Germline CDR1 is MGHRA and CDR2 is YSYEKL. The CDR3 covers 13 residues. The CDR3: CASSHGTNTEAFF. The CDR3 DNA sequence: TGCGCCAGCAGCCATGGGACGAACACTGAAGCTTTCTTT.

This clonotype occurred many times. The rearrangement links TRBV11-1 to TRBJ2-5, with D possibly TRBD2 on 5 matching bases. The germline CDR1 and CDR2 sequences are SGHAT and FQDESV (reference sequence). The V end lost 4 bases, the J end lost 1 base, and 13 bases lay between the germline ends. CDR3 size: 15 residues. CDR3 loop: CASSSILEAQETQYF. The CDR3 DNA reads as TGTGCCAGCAGCTCCATACTGGAGGCCCAAGAGACCCAGTACTTC. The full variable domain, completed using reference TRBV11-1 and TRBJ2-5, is EAEVAQSPRYKITEKSQAVAFWCDPISGHATLYWYRQILGQGPELLVQFQDESVVDDSQLPKDRFSAERLKGVDSTLKIQPAELGDSAMYLCASSSILEAQETQYFGPGTRLLVL.

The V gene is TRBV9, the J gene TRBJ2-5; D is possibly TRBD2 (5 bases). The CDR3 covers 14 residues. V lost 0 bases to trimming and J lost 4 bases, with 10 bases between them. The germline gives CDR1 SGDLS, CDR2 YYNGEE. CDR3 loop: CASSVGDAGETQYF. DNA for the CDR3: TGTGCCAGCAGCGTAGGTGATGCGGGAGAGACCCAGTACTTC.

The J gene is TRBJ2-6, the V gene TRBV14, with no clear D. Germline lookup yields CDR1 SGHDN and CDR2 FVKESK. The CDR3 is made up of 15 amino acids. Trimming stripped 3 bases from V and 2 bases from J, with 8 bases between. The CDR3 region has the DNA TGTGCCAGCAGCCATTTCGCAACTGGGGCCAACGTCCTGACTTTC. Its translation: CASSHFATGANVLTF.

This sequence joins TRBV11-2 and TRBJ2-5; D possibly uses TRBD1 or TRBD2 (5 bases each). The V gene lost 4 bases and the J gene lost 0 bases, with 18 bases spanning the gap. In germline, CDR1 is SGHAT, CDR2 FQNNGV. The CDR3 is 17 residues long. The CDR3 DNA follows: TGTGCCAGCAGCTCGACTGAGGGGCATACGTACCAAGAGACCCAGTACTTC. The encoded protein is CASSSTEGHTYQETQYF.

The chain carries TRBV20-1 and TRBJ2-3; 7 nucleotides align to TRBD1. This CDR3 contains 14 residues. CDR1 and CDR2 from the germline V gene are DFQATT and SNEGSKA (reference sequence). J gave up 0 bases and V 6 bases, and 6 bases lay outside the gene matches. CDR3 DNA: TGCAGTGCGACCGGACAGGCGAGCACAGATACGCAGTATTTT. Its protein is CSATGQASTDTQYF.

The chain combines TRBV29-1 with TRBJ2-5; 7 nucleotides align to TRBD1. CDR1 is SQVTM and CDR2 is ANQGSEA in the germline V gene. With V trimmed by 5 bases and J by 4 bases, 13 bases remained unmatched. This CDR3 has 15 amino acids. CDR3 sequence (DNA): TGCAGCGTTTGGGAGACAGGGACGGCCGGAGAGACCCAGTACTTC. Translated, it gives CSVWETGTAGETQYF.

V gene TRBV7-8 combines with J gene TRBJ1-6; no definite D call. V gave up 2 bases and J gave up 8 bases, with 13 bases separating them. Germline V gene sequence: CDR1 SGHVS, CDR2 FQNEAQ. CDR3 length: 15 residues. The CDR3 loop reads CASSLSGLRDSPLHF. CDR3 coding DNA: TGTGCCAGCAGCTTATCCGGCTTGAGGGATTCACCCCTCCACTTT.

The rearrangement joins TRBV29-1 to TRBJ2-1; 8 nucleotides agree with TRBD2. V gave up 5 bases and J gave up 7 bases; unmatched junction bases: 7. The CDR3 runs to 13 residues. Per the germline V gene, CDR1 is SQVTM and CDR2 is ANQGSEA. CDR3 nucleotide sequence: TGCAGCGTTACAGCGGGAGTGGGGAATGAGCAGTTCTTC. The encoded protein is CSVTAGVGNEQFF.

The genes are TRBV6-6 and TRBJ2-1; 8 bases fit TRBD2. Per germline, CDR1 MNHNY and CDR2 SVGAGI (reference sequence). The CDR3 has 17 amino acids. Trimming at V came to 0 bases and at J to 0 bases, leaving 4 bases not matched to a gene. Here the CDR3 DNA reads TGTGCCAGCAGTTACTCGGGGGGGACTAGCTCCTACAATGAGCAGTTCTTC. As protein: CASSYSGGTSSYNEQFF.

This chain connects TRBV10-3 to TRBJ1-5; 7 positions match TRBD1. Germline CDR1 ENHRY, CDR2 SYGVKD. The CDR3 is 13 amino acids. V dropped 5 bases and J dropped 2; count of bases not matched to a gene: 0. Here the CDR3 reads CAISTGGNQPQHF. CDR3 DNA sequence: TGTGCCATCAGTACAGGGGGCAATCAGCCCCAGCATTTT.

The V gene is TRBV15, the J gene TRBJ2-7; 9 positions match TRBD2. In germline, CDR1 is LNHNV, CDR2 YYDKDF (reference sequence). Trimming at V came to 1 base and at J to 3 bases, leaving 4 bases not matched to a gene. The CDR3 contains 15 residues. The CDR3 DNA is TGTGCCACCAGCAGAGTAGTAGCGGGAGTCTACGAGCAGTACTTC. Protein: CATSRVVAGVYEQYF.

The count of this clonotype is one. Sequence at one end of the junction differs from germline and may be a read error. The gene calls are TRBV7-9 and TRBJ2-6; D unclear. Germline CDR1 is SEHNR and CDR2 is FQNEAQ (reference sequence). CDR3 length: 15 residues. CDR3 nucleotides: TGTGCCTGCAGCTTGTCCGCCTCTGGGGCCAACGTCCTGACTTTC. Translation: CACSLSASGANVLTF. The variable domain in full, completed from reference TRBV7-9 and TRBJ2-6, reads DTGVSQNPRHKITKRGQNVTFRCDPISEHNRLYWYRQTLGQGPEFLTYFQNEAQLEKSRLLSDRFSAERPKGSFSTLEIQRTEQGDSAMYLCACSLSASGANVLTFGAGSRLTVL.

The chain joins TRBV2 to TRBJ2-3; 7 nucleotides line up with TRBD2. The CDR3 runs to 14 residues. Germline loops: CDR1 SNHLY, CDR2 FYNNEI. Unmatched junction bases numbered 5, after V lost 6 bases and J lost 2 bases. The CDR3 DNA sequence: TGTGCCAGCAGGCGGGAGTTGGACACAGATACGCAGTATTTT. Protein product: CASRRELDTDTQYF.

The CDR3 bases are TGTGCCAGCAGCCAAGGGTTAAGGGACAGGTTTTATGAGCAGTTCTTC. It yields the protein CASSQGLRDRFYEQFF. V is TRBV3-1 and J is TRBJ2-1; 8 bases line up with TRBD1. Germline CDR1 is LGHDT and CDR2 is YNNKEL (reference sequence). The CDR3 covers 16 residues. Germline trimming cut 1 base from V and 8 bases from J; bases unmatched to any gene: 10.

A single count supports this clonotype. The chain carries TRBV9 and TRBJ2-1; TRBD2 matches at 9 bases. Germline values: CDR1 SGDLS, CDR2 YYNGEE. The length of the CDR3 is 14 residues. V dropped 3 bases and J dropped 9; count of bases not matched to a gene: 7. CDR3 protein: CASSAGLAGTEQFF. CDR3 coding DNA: TGTGCCAGCAGCGCGGGTCTAGCGGGAACTGAGCAGTTCTTC.

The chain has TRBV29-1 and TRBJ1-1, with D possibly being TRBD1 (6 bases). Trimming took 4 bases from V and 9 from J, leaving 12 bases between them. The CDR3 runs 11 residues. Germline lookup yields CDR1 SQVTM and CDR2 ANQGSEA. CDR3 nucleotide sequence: TGCAGCGTTGTAAGGGGGAGACAAGCTTTCTTT. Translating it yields CSVVRGRQAFF.

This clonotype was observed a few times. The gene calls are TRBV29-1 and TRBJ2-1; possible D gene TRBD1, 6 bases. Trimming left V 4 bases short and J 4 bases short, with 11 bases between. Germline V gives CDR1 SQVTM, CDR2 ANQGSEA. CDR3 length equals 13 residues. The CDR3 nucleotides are TGCAGCGTTGCCAGGGGTAATTACAATGAGCAGTTCTTC. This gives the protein CSVARGNYNEQFF.